The 6 T cell receptor beta chains reported below all come from one sample, sequenced in a study of blood T cell repertoires in COVID-19. Measured with immunoSEQ multiplex PCR; TCRdb has only the in-frame clones, and not every one. The sample includes tens of thousands of clones, about 91% of them seen just once. Sequencing was carried out using peripheral blood. The receptors derive from a man between 65 and 85 years old with active COVID-19.

The J gene is TRBJ2-3, the V gene TRBV30, with D hard to call. The CDR3 sequence is 13 residues long. In germline, CDR1 is GTSNPN, CDR2 SVGIG (reference sequence). V dropped 0 bases and J dropped 4 bases, with 8 bases sitting between them. The CDR3: CAWSVLGSDTQYF. In DNA form, the CDR3 reads TGTGCCTGGAGTGTACTTGGTTCAGATACGCAGTATTTT.

The rearrangement links TRBV20-1 to TRBJ1-1; D might be TRBD1 (5 bases). The CDR3 length is 11 residues. CDR1 is DFQATT, CDR2 SNEGSKA, per germline (reference sequence). The CDR3, as DNA: TGCAGCCCGGGGGGGGATACTGAAGCTTTCTTT. Translated: CSPGGDTEAFF.

The chain is built from TRBV7-2 and TRBJ2-7, with 10 bases that match TRBD1. The germline gives CDR1 SGHTA, CDR2 FQGNSA. J lost 2 bases, V lost 6 bases, and 7 bases had no gene match. The CDR3 runs to 15 residues. The CDR3 DNA reads TGTGCCAGCAGTCGCGGACAGGGGGGACCCTACGAGCAGTACTTC. Amino acids: CASSRGQGGPYEQYF. The whole variable domain, remainder taken from reference TRBV7-2 and TRBJ2-7, is GAGVSQSPSNKVTEKGKDVELRCDPISGHTALYWYRQSLGQGLEFLIYFQGNSAPDKSGLPSDRFSAERTGGSVSTLTIQRTQQEDSAVYLCASSRGQGGPYEQYFGPGTRLTVT.

This chain connects TRBV4-1 to TRBJ2-1; perhaps TRBD2 as D (5 bases). This CDR3 is 16 amino acids long. The germline CDR1 and CDR2 sequences are MGHRA and YSYEKL. Trimming stripped 0 bases from V and 0 bases from J, with 9 bases between. Written as DNA, the CDR3 is TGCGCCAGCAGCCAAGATCTAGCTAGCTCCTACAATGAGCAGTTCTTC. This codes for CASSQDLASSYNEQFF.

The V and J genes are TRBV24-1 and TRBJ2-7; 9 nucleotides agree with TRBD1. The CDR3 loop spans 15 amino acids. V was pared by 4 bases and J by 2 bases, with 5 bases of the junction left unmatched. CDR1 KGHDR and CDR2 SFDVKD come from the germline V gene. CDR3 region: CATSDGTGITYEQYF. The CDR3 DNA reads TGTGCCACCAGTGACGGGACAGGGATCACCTACGAGCAGTACTTC.

V gene TRBV12-3 or TRBV12-4 combines with J gene TRBJ1-4; tentatively, D is TRBD1 (5 bases). The V and J ends lost 6 bases and 10 bases respectively, with 12 bases between them. The CDR3 is 12 residues long. The CDR3 spells CASSPGGGKLFF. CDR3 nucleotide sequence: TGTGCCAGCAGCCCGGGGGGGGGAAAACTGTTTTTT.